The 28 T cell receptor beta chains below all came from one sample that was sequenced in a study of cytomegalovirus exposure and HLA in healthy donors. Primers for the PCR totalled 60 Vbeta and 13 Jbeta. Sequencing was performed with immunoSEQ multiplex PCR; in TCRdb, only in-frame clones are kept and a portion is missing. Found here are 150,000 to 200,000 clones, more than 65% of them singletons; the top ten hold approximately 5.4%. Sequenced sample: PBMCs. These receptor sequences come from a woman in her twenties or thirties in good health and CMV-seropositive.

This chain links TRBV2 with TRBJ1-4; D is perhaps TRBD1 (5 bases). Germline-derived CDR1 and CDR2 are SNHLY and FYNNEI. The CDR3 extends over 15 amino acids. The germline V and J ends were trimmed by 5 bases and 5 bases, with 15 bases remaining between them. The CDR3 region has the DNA TGTGCCAGCAGTACGTGGGCGGGGGTAAATGAAAAACTGTTTTTT. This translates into CASSTWAGVNEKLFF.

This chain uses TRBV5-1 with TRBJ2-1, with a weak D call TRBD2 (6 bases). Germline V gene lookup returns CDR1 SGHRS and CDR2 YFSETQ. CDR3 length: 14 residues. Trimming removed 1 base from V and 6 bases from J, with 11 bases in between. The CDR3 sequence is CASSLLASPNEQFF. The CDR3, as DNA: TGCGCCAGCAGCTTGCTAGCGTCCCCCAATGAGCAGTTCTTC.

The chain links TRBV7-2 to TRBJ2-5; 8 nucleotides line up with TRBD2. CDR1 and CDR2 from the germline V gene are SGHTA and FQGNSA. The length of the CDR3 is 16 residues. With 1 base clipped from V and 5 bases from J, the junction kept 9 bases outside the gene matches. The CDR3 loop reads CASSLGWRGASETQYF. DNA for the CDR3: TGTGCCAGCAGCTTAGGTTGGCGGGGGGCCTCCGAGACCCAGTACTTC.

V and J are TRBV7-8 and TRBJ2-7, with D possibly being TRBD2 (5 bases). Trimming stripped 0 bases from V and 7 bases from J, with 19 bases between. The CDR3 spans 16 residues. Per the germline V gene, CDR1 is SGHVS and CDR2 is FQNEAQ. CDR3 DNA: TGTGCCAGCAGCTTAGCGACCAGTCGATTAACGGGGGAGCAGTACTTC. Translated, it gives CASSLATSRLTGEQYF.

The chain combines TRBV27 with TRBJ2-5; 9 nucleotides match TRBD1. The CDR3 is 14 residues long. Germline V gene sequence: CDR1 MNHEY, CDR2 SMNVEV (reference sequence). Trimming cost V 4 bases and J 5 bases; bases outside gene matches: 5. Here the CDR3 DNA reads TGTGCCAGCAGTTCCACAGGGGGCGCGGAGACCCAGTACTTC. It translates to CASSSTGGAETQYF.

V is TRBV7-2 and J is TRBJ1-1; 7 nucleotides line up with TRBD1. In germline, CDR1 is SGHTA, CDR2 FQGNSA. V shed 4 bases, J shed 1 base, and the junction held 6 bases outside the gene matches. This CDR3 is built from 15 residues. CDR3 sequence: CASSSPRQGNTEAFF. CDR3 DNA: TGTGCCAGCAGCTCGCCGAGACAGGGGAACACTGAAGCTTTCTTT.

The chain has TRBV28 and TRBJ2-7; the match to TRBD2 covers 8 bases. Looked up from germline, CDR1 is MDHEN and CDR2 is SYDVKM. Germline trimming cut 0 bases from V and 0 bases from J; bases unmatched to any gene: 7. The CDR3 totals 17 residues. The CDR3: CASSLWLSGVSSYEQYF. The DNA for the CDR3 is TGTGCCAGCAGTTTATGGCTTAGCGGGGTTAGCTCCTACGAGCAGTACTTC.

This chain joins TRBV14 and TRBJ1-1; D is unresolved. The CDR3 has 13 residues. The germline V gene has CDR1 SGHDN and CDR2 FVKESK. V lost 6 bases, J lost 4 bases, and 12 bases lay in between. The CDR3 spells CASSLGGGTEAFF. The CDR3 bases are TGTGCCAGCAGTCTGGGAGGTGGCACTGAAGCTTTCTTT.

In DNA, the CDR3 is TGTGCCAGCAGCTCCTCCGGGGAGCAGTACTTC. Protein: CASSSSGEQYF. V usage is TRBV7-6 and J usage is TRBJ2-7; D is undetermined. Germline-derived CDR1 and CDR2 are SGHVS and FNYEAQ. The CDR3 has 11 residues. The V gene lost 4 bases and the J gene lost 7 bases, with 8 bases spanning the gap.

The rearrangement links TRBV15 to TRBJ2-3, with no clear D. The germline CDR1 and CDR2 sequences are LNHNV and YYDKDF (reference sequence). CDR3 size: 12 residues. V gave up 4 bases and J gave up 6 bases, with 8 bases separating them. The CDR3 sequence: CATSTSLDTQYF. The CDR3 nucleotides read TGTGCCACCAGCACTAGTCTGGATACGCAGTATTTT.

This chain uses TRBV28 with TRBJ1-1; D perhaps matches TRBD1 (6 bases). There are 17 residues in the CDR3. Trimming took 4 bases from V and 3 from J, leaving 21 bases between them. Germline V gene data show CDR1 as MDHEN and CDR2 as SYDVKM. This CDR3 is CASSYGTLKKRDTEAFF. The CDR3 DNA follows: TGTGCCAGCAGTTACGGGACACTCAAAAAACGAGACACTGAAGCTTTCTTT.

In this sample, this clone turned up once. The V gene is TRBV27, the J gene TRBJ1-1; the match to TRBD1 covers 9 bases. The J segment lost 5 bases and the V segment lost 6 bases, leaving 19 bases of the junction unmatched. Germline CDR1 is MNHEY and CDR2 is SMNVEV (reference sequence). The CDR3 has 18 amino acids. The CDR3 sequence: CASRVGVGTGPSGTEAFF. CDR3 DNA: TGTGCCAGCAGAGTGGGAGTGGGGACAGGGCCAAGTGGGACTGAAGCTTTCTTT.

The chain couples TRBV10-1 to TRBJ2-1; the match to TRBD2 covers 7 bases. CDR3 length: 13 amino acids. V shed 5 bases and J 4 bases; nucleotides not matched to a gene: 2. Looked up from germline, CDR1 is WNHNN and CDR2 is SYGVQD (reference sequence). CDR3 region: CASSSGDYNEQFF. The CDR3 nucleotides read TGCGCCAGCAGTAGCGGGGATTACAATGAGCAGTTCTTC.

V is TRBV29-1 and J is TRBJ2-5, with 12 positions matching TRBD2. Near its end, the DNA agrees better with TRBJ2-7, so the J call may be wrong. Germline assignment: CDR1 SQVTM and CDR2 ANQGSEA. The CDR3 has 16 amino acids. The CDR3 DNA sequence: TGCAGCGTTGATGGACTAGCGGGAAGTCGTACCTACGAGCAGTACTTC. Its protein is CSVDGLAGSRTYEQYF.

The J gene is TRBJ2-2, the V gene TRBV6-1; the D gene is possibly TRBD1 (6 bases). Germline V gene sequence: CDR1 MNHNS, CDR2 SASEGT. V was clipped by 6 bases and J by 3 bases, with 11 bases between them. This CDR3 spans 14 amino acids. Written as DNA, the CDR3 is TGTGCCAGCAGCCAAGACAGGTACACCGGGGAGCTGTTTTTT. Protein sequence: CASSQDRYTGELFF.

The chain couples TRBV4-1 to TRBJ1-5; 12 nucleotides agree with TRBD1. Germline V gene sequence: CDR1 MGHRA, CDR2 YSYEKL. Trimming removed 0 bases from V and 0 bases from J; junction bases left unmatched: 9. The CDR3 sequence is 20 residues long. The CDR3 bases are TGCGCCAGCAGCCAAGAAGGGACAGGGGGCCTTGGGAGTAGCAATCAGCCCCAGCATTTT. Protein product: CASSQEGTGGLGSSNQPQHF.

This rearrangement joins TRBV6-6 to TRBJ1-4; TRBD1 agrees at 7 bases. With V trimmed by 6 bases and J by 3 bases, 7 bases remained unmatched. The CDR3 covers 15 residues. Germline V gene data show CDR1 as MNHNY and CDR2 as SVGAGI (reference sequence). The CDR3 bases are TGTGCCAGCAGACGGGACAGTGCTGCTAATGAAAAACTGTTTTTT. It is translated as CASRRDSAANEKLFF.

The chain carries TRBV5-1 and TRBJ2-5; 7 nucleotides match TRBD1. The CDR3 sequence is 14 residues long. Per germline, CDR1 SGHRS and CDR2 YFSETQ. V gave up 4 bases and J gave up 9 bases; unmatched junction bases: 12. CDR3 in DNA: TGCGCCAGCAGCCCAGCGACAGGGAATGGTCCCCAGTACTTC. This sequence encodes CASSPATGNGPQYF.

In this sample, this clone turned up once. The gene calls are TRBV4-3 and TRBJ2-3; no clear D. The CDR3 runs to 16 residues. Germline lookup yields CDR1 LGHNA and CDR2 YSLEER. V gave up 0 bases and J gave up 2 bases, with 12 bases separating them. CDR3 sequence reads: CASSQDAPGNTDTQYF. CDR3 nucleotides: TGCGCCAGCAGCCAAGATGCGCCAGGAAACACAGATACGCAGTATTTT.

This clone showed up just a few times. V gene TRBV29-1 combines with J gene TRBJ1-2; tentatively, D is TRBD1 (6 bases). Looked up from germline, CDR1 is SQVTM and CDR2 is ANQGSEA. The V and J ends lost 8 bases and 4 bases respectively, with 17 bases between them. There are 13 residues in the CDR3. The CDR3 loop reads CSSNGGQPYGYTF. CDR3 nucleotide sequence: TGCAGCTCAAACGGGGGGCAACCCTATGGCTACACCTTC. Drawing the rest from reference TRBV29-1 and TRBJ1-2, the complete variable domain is SAVISQKPSRDICQRGTSLTIQCQVDSQVTMMFWYRQQPGQSLTLIATANQGSEATYESGFVIDKFPISRPNLTFSTLTVSNMSPEDSSIYLCSSNGGQPYGYTFGSGTRLTVV.

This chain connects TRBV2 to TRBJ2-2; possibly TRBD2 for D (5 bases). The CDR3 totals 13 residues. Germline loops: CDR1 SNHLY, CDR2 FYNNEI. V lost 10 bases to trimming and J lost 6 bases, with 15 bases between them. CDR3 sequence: CATTDGVPGELFF. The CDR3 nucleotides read TGTGCCACCACGGACGGGGTGCCCGGGGAGCTGTTTTTT.

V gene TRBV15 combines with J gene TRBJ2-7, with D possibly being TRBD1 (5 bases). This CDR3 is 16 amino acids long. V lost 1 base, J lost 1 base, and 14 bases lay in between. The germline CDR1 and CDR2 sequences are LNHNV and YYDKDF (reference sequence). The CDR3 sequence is CATSRGGIRGSYEQYF. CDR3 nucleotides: TGTGCCACCAGCAGAGGTGGGATAAGGGGTTCCTACGAGCAGTACTTC.

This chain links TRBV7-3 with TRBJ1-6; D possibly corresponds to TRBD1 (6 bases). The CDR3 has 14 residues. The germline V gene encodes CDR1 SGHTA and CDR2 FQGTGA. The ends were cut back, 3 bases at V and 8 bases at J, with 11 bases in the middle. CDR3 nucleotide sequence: TGTGCCAGCAGCTTCGGACAGACGGATTCACCCCTCCACTTT. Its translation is CASSFGQTDSPLHF.

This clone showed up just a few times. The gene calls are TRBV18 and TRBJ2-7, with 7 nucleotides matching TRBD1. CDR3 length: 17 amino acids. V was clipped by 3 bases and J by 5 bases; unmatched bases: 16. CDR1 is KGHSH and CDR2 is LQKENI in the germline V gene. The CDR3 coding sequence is TGTGCCAGCTCACCCGATTATAAATTGACAGGGCTGAACGAGCAGTACTTC. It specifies CASSPDYKLTGLNEQYF.

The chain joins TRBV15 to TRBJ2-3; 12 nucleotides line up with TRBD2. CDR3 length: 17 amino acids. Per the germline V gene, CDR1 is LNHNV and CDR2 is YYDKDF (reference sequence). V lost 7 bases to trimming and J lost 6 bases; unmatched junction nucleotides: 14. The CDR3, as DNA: TGTGCCACCACCTTTGACCGCCTAGCGGGAGGGCCCGATACGCAGTATTTT. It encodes CATTFDRLAGGPDTQYF. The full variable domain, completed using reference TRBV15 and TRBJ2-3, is DAMVIQNPRYQVTQFGKPVTLSCSQTLNHNVMYWYQQKSSQAPKLLFHYYDKDFNNEADTPDNFQSRRPNTSFCFLDIRSPGLGDTAMYLCATTFDRLAGGPDTQYFGPGTRLTVL.

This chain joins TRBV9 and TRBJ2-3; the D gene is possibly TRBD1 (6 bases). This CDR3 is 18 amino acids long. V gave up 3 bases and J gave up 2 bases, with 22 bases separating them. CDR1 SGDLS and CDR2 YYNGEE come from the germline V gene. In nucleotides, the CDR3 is TGTGCCAGCAGCGGAGAGGGTAACAGGGAATCCCTCACAGATACGCAGTATTTT. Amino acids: CASSGEGNRESLTDTQYF.

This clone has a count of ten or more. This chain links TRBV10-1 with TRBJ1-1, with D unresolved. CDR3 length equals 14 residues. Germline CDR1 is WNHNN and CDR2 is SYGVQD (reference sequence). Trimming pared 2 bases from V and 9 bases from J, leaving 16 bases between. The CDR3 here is CASSESEFPKQAFF. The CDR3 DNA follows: TGCGCCAGCAGTGAGAGTGAGTTCCCCAAGCAAGCTTTCTTT.

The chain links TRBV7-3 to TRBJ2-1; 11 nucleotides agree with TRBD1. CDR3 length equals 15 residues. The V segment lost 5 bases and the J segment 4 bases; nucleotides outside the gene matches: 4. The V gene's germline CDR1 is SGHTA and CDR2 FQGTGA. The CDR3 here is CASSIGQGAYNEQFF. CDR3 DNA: TGTGCCAGCAGCATCGGACAGGGGGCATACAATGAGCAGTTCTTC. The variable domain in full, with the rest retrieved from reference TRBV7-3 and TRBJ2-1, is GAGVSQTPSNKVTEKGKYVELRCDPISGHTALYWYRQSLGQGPEFLIYFQGTGAADDSGLPNDRFFAVRPEGSVSTLKIQRTERGDSAVYLCASSIGQGAYNEQFFGPGTRLTVL.